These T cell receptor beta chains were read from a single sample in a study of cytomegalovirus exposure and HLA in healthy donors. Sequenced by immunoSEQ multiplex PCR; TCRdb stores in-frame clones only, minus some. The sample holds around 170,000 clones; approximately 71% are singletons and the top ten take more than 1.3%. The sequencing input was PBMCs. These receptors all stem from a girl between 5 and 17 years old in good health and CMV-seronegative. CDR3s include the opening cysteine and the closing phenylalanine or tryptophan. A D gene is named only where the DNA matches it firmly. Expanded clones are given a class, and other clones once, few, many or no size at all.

CDR3: CASSPGQVYGYTF
DNA: TGTGCCAGCAGCCCGGGACAAGTCTATGGCTACACCTTC
D: NA
V: TRBV9
size: NA
J: TRBJ1-2

CDR3: CAIDTFGQGHTEAFF
DNA: TGTGCCATCGACACCTTTGGACAGGGTCACACTGAAGCTTTCTTT
D: TRBD1
V: TRBV6-1
size: NA
J: TRBJ1-1

CDR3: CASSLTGLNTEAFF
DNA: TGTGCCAGCAGCTTGACAGGGCTGAACACTGAAGCTTTCTTT
D: NA
V: TRBV5-5
size: NA
J: TRBJ1-1

CDR3: CASSPKSEFTEAFF
DNA: TGTGCCAGCTCACCCAAGAGTGAATTCACTGAAGCTTTCTTT
D: NA
V: TRBV18
size: NA
J: TRBJ1-1

CDR3: CASRARGGEKLFF
DNA: TGCGCCAGCCGGGCCAGGGGAGGGGAAAAACTGTTTTTT
D: NA
V: TRBV5-1
size: NA
J: TRBJ1-4

CDR3: CASSFRQEYGYTF
DNA: TGTGCCAGCAGCTTCCGACAGGAGTATGGCTACACCTTC
D: NA
V: TRBV7-9
size: few
J: TRBJ1-2

CDR3: CASSPRTGGEYEQYF
DNA: TGTGCCAGCAGCCCGCGGACAGGTGGGGAGTACGAGCAGTACTTC
D: TRBD1
V: TRBV11-2
size: NA
J: TRBJ2-7

CDR3: CASSSTNGAGGRETQYF
DNA: TGTGCCAGCAGCTCCACAAACGGGGCAGGGGGCCGGGAGACCCAGTACTTC
D: TRBD1
V: TRBV7-9
size: NA
J: TRBJ2-5

CDR3: CASSLEQGFNQPQHF
DNA: TGTGCCAGCAGCTTGGAACAGGGATTCAATCAGCCCCAGCATTTT
D: NA
V: TRBV5-8
size: once
J: TRBJ1-5

CDR3: CASSVTGTAVEAFF
DNA: TGTGCCAGCAGCGTAACCGGGACAGCTGTTGAAGCTTTCTTT
D: TRBD1
V: TRBV9
size: few
J: TRBJ1-1

CDR3: CATSERRGADNSPLHF
DNA: TGTGCCACCAGCGAGAGAAGGGGTGCCGATAATTCACCCCTCCACTTT
D: NA
V: TRBV15
size: NA
J: TRBJ1-6

CDR3: CASSQGLAGAHSYEQYF
DNA: TGCGCCAGCAGCCAGGGACTAGCGGGGGCCCACTCCTACGAGCAGTACTTC
D: TRBD2
V: TRBV4-1
size: NA
J: TRBJ2-7

CDR3: CASSEDWGLTF
DNA: TGTGCCAGCAGTGAAGACTGGGGGCTAACCTTC
D: NA
V: TRBV2
size: NA
J: TRBJ1-2

CDR3: CASSPPRGGNTIYF
DNA: TGCGCCAGCAGCCCACCCAGGGGTGGAAACACCATATATTTT
D: NA
V: TRBV4-1
size: NA
J: TRBJ1-3

CDR3: CASSRRQGPRTGELFF
DNA: TGTGCCAGCAGCCGAAGACAGGGCCCAAGGACCGGGGAGCTGTTTTTT
D: TRBD1
V: TRBV14
size: once
J: TRBJ2-2

CDR3: CASSPLLGGEEKLFF
DNA: TGTGCCAGCAGCCCCCTTTTGGGGGGAGAGGAAAAACTGTTTTTT
D: NA
V: TRBV7-8
size: NA
J: TRBJ1-4

CDR3: CAWSAPSTGGLEQFF
DNA: TGTGCCTGGAGTGCACCCTCGACAGGGGGCCTTGAGCAGTTCTTC
D: TRBD1
V: TRBV30
size: NA
J: TRBJ2-1

CDR3: CASSLAGGNQPQHF
DNA: TGTGCCAGCAGCCTCGCGGGGGGTAATCAGCCCCAGCATTTT
D: NA
V: TRBV5-4
size: NA
J: TRBJ1-5

CDR3: CAISVKGGGGSPLHF
DNA: TGTGCCATCAGTGTAAAAGGAGGCGGGGGTTCACCCCTCCACTTT
D: NA
V: TRBV10-3
size: few
J: TRBJ1-6

CDR3: CSVEASWTSGGTDTQYF
DNA: TGCAGCGTGGAAGCCTCATGGACTAGCGGTGGCACAGATACGCAGTATTTT
D: TRBD2
V: TRBV29-1
size: NA
J: TRBJ2-3

CDR3: CASRKGAAGNEKLFF
DNA: TGTGCCAGCAGGAAGGGGGCGGCAGGGAATGAAAAACTGTTTTTT
D: TRBD1
V: TRBV5-4
size: NA
J: TRBJ1-4

CDR3: CASSLERGAYNEQFF
DNA: TGTGCCAGCAGTTTAGAGCGGGGGGCCTACAATGAGCAGTTCTTC
D: TRBD2
V: TRBV27
size: NA
J: TRBJ2-1

CDR3: CASSLAGETQYF
DNA: TGTGCCAGCAGCCTAGCCGGAGAGACCCAGTACTTC
D: NA
V: TRBV7-2
size: NA
J: TRBJ2-5

CDR3: CAIRETSGNQETQYF
DNA: TGTGCCATCCGGGAGACTAGCGGTAACCAAGAGACCCAGTACTTC
D: TRBD2
V: TRBV10-3
size: once
J: TRBJ2-5

CDR3: CASSIGGIEEKLFF
DNA: TGTGCCAGTAGTATCGGGGGGATCGAAGAAAAACTGTTTTTT
D: NA
V: TRBV19
size: NA
J: TRBJ1-4

CDR3: CASSLLGDRASPGYSPLHF
DNA: TGTGCCAGCAGCTTGTTGGGGGACAGGGCTTCCCCAGGATATTCACCCCTCCACTTT
D: TRBD1
V: TRBV5-6
size: NA
J: TRBJ1-6